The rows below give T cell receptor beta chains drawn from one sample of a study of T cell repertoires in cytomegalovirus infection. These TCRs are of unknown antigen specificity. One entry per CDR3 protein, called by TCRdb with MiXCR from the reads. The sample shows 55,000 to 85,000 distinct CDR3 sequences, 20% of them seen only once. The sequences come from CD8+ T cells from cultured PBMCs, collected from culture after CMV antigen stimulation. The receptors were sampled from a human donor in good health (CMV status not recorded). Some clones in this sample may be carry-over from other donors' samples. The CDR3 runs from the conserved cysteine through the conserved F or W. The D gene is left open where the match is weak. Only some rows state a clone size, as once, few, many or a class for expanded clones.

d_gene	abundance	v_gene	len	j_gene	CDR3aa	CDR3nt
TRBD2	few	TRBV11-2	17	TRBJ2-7	CASSAPSSGGAGYEQYF	TGTGCCAGCAGCGCCCCTTCTAGCGGGGGGGCCGGGTACGAGCAGTACTTC
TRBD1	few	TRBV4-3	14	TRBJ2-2	CASSRGQGDGELFF	TGCGCCAGCAGCCGAGGACAGGGGGACGGGGAGCTGTTTTTT
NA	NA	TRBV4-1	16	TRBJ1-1	CASSQPNEGANTEAFF	TGCGCCAGCAGCCAGCCAAACGAGGGCGCGAACACTGAAGCTTTCTTT
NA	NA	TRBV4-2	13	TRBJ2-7	CASSQDLGNEQYF	TGTGCCAGCAGCCAGGATTTAGGAAACGAGCAGTACTTC
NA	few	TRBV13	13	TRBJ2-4	CASSLMASGIQYF	TGTGCCAGCAGCTTAATGGCCTCGGGGATTCAGTACTTC
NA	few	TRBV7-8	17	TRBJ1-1	CASRSSGNLRMNTEAFF	TGTGCCAGCAGATCCTCAGGAAATCTTAGGATGAACACTGAAGCTTTCTTT
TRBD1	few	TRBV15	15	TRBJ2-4	CATSKTGRTVNIQYF	TGTGCCACCAGCAAGACAGGGAGAACGGTAAACATTCAGTACTTC
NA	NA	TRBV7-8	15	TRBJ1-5	CASSLARGRNQPQHF	TGTGCCAGCAGCTTAGCGCGGGGGCGGAATCAGCCCCAGCATTTT
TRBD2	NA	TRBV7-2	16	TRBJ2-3	CASSPLGGGNTDTQYF	TGTGCCAGCAGCCCCCTGGGGGGGGGAAACACAGATACGCAGTATTTT
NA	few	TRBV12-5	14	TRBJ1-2	CASGALQGNYGYTF	TGTGCTAGTGGTGCCTTACAGGGCAACTATGGCTACACCTTC
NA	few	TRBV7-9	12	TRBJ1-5	CASQRDNQPQHF	TGTGCCAGCCAACGGGACAATCAGCCCCAGCATTTT